This T cell receptor beta chain stems from a study of identical twins. Unique molecular identifiers were present on cDNA, and template switching added a universal primer site. In TCRdb, the 5' RACE reads were re-called with MiXCR into one record per CDR3 protein. The data show under 400,000 distinct CDR3 sequences, approximately 9.1% seen once. The germline CDR1 and CDR2 sequences are SGHRS and YFSETQ. The ends were cut back, 4 bases at V and 6 bases at J, with 15 bases in the middle. This CDR3 is 14 amino acids long. With no exceptions, donors were healthy Caucasians. This TCR derives from a woman aged 45 to 65 in good health. V is TRBV5-1 and J is TRBJ2-3; maybe TRBD2 (5 bases). The sample comprised naive T cells sorted from blood. CDR3 protein: CASSRTGMADTQYF. CDR3 DNA sequence: TGCGCCAGCAGCCGGACGGGGATGGCGGATACGCAGTATTTT.